This T cell receptor beta chain was identified in a study of blood T cell repertoires in COVID-19. As for the study in general: The cDNA or gDNA used as material had been derived from T cells, B-cell-depleted T cells, or PBMCs.

Self-reported history from a screening survey and questionnaire set each donor's cohort. The CDR3 length is 12 residues. Trimming removed 0 bases from V and 10 bases from J, with 7 bases in between. CDR1 is SGHRS, CDR2 YFSETQ, per germline. How the authors handled the data: Reference gene primer amplification gave estimated nucleated cell counts. TCRdb's copy holds only in-frame clones and misses some; the assay was immunoSEQ multiplex PCR. V and J calls and clone size are copied from that table; D and trimming were computed from the DNA. Of some 380,000 clones listed, 88% are singletons. The receptor was derived from a woman aged 40 to 50 with acute COVID-19. The rearrangement links TRBV5-1 to TRBJ2-2, with D possibly matching TRBD1 (6 bases). Sequencing input: PBMCs or T cells enriched from blood (not recorded which). CDR3 residues: CASSLGQAELFF. CDR3 bases: TGCGCCAGCAGCTTGGGACAGGCGGAGCTGTTTTTT.